This is a list of T cell receptor beta chains from one sample in a study of radiation and T cells in renal cell carcinoma. Using immunoSEQ multiplex PCR, the repertoire was profiled, and TCRdb retains in-frame clones only, with some absent. The table has under 30,000 clones, more than 50% seen once; the top ten hold roughly 21%. The source material was tumor tissue, sampled from a patient whose treatment was nephrectomy without radiotherapy. Receptors were obtained from a human donor with renal cell carcinoma. CDR3s include the opening cysteine and the closing phenylalanine or tryptophan. A D gene is named only where the DNA matches it firmly. Clone sizes are given selectively: once, few, many, or a class where the clone is expanded.

D,size,V,J,DNA,CDR3
TRBD2,-,TRBV6-6,TRBJ2-2,TGTGCCAGCAGTAAACCTAGCGGGGAGCGCACCGGGGAGCTGTTTTTT,CASSKPSGERTGELFF
TRBD2,once,TRBV4-3,TRBJ2-2,TGCGCCAGCAGCCTTACAGCGGGGGGGCCGACCGGGGAGCTGTTTTTT,CASSLTAGGPTGELFF
-,few,TRBV19,TRBJ2-1,TGTGCCAGTAGCGTTGGGGGAGGCCGGATCAACAATGAGCAGTTCTTC,CASSVGGGRINNEQFF
-,few,TRBV18,TRBJ2-1,TGTGCCAGCTCACTATCGGGTGGGCGGGCATCCTACAATGAGCAGTTCTTC,CASSLSGGRASYNEQFF
TRBD1,few,TRBV4-2,TRBJ2-2,TGTGCCAGCAGCCAAACATGGGTAGGGACAGCCAACACCGGGGAGCTGTTTTTT,CASSQTWVGTANTGELFF
-,-,TRBV5-8,TRBJ1-2,TGTGCCAGCAGCTTATCGGACGGCCGGTATGGCTACACCTTC,CASSLSDGRYGYTF
-,few,TRBV5-5,TRBJ2-7,TGTGCCAGCAGCTTGGAGGGTGGCCGAGGGGCCTACGAGCAGTACTTC,CASSLEGGRGAYEQYF
-,-,TRBV9,TRBJ2-7,TGTGCCAGCAGCGTAGCCATCGGCGGAACCTACGAGCAGTACTTC,CASSVAIGGTYEQYF
TRBD1,-,TRBV7-2,TRBJ2-5,TGTGCCAGCAGCTTAGCGCCGGGACAGGGGCAAGAGACCCAGTACTTC,CASSLAPGQGQETQYF
TRBD2,few,TRBV19,TRBJ2-3,TGTGCCAGTAGTACTAGCGGGGCGTACACAGATACGCAGTATTTT,CASSTSGAYTDTQYF
-,-,TRBV27,TRBJ1-2,TGTGCCAGCAGTCCAGGGGACCGCAGAAACTATGGCTACACCTTC,CASSPGDRRNYGYTF
-,-,TRBV7-9,TRBJ1-2,TGTGCCAGCAGCTTATCGGATTCGGGGGGTGGCTACACCTTC,CASSLSDSGGGYTF
TRBD2,-,TRBV6-5,TRBJ2-7,TGTGCCAGCAGCAGCGGGGCAACCTACGAGCAGTACTTC,CASSSGATYEQYF
TRBD1,-,TRBV10-3,TRBJ2-1,TGTGCCATCAGTGAAGACAGGGGGGCCTACAATGAGCAGTTCTTC,CAISEDRGAYNEQFF
-,-,TRBV7-6,TRBJ2-3,TGTGCCAGCCAGGGGCTTCGCGCAGATACGCAGTATTTT,CASQGLRADTQYF
-,-,TRBV7-8,TRBJ1-3,TGTGCCAGCAGCTTAGGGGCGGATGGAAACACCATATATTTT,CASSLGADGNTIYF
-,-,TRBV10-3,TRBJ2-1,TGTGCCATCAGTGAGCTGGGGAATTCCTACAATGAGCAGTTCTTC,CAISELGNSYNEQFF
TRBD1,-,TRBV5-4,TRBJ2-1,TGTGCCAGCAGCTTCGGACAGGACCACAATGAGCAGTTCTTC,CASSFGQDHNEQFF
-,-,TRBV11-2,TRBJ1-2,TGTGCCAGCAGCCGGGGGCAGGTGACTTTCCCTTATGGCTACACCTTC,CASSRGQVTFPYGYTF
-,-,TRBV30,TRBJ1-1,TGTGCCGGAGCCGTGGGGAGGGGGGGAATTAGGGAAGCTTTCTTT,CAGAVGRGGIREAFF